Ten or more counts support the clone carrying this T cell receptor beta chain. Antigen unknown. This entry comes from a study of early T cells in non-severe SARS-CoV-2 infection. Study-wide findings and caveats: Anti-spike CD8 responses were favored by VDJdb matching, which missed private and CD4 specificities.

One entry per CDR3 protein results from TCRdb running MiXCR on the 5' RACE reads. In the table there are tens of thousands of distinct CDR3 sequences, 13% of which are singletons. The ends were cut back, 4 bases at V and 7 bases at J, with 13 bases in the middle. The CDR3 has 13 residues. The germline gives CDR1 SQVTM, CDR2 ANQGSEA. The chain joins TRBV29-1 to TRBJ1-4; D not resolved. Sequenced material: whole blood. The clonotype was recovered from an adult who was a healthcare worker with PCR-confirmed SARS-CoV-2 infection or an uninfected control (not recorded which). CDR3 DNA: TGCAGCGTTGGGACCTGGAGGACTGAAAAACTGTTTTTT. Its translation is CSVGTWRTEKLFF.